This T cell receptor beta chain was sequenced in a study of T cell repertoires in cytomegalovirus infection. In its sample, this clonotype was seen a few times. No antigen is known for it. TCRdb fed the reads into MiXCR, producing one record per CDR3 protein. The data show hundreds of thousands of distinct CDR3 sequences, around a third seen once. The CDR3 extends over 14 amino acids. V was trimmed by 4 bases and J by 3 bases, leaving 12 bases between them. Germline V gene lookup returns CDR1 ENHRY and CDR2 SYGVKD. The TCR comes from a human donor in good health (CMV status not recorded). Some clones in this sample may be carry-over from other donors' samples. Sequencing used cultured CD8+ T cells from PBMCs, obtained from culture after CMV antigen stimulation. This chain connects TRBV10-3 to TRBJ1-2, with a weak D call TRBD1 (6 bases). The CDR3 nucleotides are TGTGCCATCAGTGGACAGGCTCAGGACTATGGCTACACCTTC. This encodes CAISGQAQDYGYTF.